This entry features one TCR beta chain sequence. The CDR3 loop spans 15 amino acids. After removal of 4 bases from V and 4 bases from J, the junction contained 5 bases not matched to a gene. The germline CDR1 and CDR2 sequences are SQVTM and ANQGSEA. This specimen belongs to a study of blood T cells in healthy people across ages. PCR was performed a second time for about 6 to 12 cycles using a sample-barcoded 5' primer and a J-beta primer mix. TCRdb re-called the 5' RACE reads with MiXCR, one entry per CDR3 protein. There are some 730,000 distinct CDR3 sequences in the sample; 22% occur only once, and approximately 20% lies in the top ten. Isolated PBMCs totaled at least 6.5 million in each sample.

Sequenced material: blood. This clonotype originated in a man between 65 and 85 years old in good health. The chain joins TRBV29-1 to TRBJ2-3; 13 nucleotides align to TRBD2. The CDR3 loop is CSVAPLAGGSDTQYF. The CDR3 nucleotides are TGCAGCGTTGCCCCACTAGCGGGAGGGTCAGATACGCAGTATTTT.